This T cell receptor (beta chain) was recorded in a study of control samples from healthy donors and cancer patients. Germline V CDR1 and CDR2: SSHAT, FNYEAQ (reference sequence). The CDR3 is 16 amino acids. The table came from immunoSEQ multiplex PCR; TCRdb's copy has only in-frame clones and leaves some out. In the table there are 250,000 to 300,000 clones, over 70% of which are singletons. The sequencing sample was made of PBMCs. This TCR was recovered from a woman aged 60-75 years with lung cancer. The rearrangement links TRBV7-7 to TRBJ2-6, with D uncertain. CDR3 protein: CAVNLGGYSGANVLTF. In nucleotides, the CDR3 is TGTGCTGTAAATTTGGGCGGCTACTCTGGGGCCAACGTCCTGACTTTC.